This T cell receptor beta chain was retrieved from a study of blood T cell repertoires in COVID-19. Germline assignment: CDR1 SEHNR and CDR2 FQNEAQ (reference sequence). V dropped 5 bases and J dropped 8; count of bases not matched to a gene: 8. The CDR3 loop spans 14 amino acids. The table came from immunoSEQ multiplex PCR; TCRdb's copy has only in-frame clones and leaves some out. The table has about 150,000 clones, around nine tenths seen once. This clone was detected once. The rearrangement links TRBV7-9 to TRBJ2-5; TRBD2 matches at 10 bases. This receptor was identified in a human donor in a cohort sampled during active COVID-19. The specimen sequenced was peripheral blood. CDR3 sequence reads: CASSRAGTSETQYF. The CDR3 DNA follows: TGTGCCAGCAGCCGTGCCGGGACTAGCGAAACCCAGTACTTC.